What follows describes a single T cell receptor (beta chain). The data stem from a study of shared clonotypes between healthy human individuals. Trimming took 5 bases from V and 2 from J, leaving 7 bases between them. The CDR3 is 13 amino acids. Germline CDR1 is SGHRS and CDR2 is YFSETQ. Some clones are missing from TCRdb's copy, which holds only in-frame ones; the method was immunoSEQ multiplex PCR. This table holds 1.6 million or so clones, 98% found once. Source material: naive CD4+ T cells sorted from blood. Subset here: CD45RA+ positively selected. This receptor was taken from a man between 25 and 39 years old in good health. J is TRBJ1-4 and V is TRBV5-1; D remains ambiguous. CDR3 loop: CASSPLTNEKLFF. The CDR3 DNA reads as TGCGCCAGCAGTCCATTGACTAATGAAAAACTGTTTTTT.